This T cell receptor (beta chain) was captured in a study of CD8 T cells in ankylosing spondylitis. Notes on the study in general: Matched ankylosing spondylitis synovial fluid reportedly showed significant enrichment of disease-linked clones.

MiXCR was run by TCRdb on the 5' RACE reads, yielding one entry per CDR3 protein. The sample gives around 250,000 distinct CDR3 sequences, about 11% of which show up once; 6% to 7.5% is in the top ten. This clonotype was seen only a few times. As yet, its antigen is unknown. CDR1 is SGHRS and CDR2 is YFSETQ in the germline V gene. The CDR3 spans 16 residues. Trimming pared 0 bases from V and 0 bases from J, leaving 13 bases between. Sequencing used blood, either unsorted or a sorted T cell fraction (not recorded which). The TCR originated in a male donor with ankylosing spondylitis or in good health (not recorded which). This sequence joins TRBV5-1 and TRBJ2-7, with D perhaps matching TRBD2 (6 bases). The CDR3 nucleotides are TGCGCCAGCAGCTTGGCCGCGGGGATGGGCTCCTACGAGCAGTACTTC. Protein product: CASSLAAGMGSYEQYF.